This TCR beta chain was retrieved from a study of control samples from healthy donors and cancer patients (TCRdb year 2020). Taken from cysteine to phenylalanine, the CDR3 has 13 residues. Only the CDR3 DNA is retained, 39 bases long and in frame from the first base. The germline V gene sets CDR1 to ENHRY and CDR2 to SYGVKD. V trim: 0 bases; J trim: 15 bases; unmatched bases: 4. For this clone: Its binding antigen is unknown. Per-base qualities were not stored, and no clone one base away is much larger.

Libraries were constructed by the immunoSEQ multiplex PCR assay. Held by TCRdb, this immuneACCESS table contains in-frame sequences only and omits some clones. Under half of the omission traces to an unresolved V gene where checked; the cause of the rest is unknown. The sample table lists 130,000 to 150,000 clones, 89% of them with a count of one. The ten top clones hold just under 5% of the sample. Material: blood. Here the chain combines TRBV10-3 and TRBJ2-1; 11 bases in the middle match TRBD1. This receptor was taken from a young man in good health. In nucleotides, the sequence is TGTGCCATCAGTGAGTCAGGACAGGGGGCGGGGTTCTTC. This translates into CAISESGQGAGFF.